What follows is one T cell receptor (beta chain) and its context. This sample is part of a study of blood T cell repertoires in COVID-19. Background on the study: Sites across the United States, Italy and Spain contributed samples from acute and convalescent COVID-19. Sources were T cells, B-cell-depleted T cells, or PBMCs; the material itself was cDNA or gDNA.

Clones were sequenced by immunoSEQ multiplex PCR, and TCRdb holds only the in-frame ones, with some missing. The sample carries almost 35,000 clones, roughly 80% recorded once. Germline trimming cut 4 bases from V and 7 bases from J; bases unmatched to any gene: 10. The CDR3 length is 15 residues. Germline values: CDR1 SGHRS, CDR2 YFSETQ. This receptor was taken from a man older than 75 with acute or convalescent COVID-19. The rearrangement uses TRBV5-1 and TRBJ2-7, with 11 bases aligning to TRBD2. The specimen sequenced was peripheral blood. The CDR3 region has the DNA TGCGCCAGCAGCGGGTTCACTAGCGGGAGTGGGGAGCAGTACTTC. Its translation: CASSGFTSGSGEQYF.